Listed below are T cell receptor beta chains from one sample, sequenced in a study of cytomegalovirus exposure and HLA in healthy donors. Clones were sequenced by immunoSEQ multiplex PCR, and TCRdb holds only the in-frame ones, with some missing. This sample has around 130,000 clones, with more than 60% found just once. Input material: PBMCs. These receptors all stem from a woman aged 18-29 years in good health and CMV-seronegative. Both conserved end residues are part of each CDR3. A D gene is named only where the DNA matches it firmly. The listing skips clone size in some rows; elsewhere it reads once, few, many or a size class.

clone size: NA
V gene: TRBV6-1
D gene: NA
J gene: TRBJ1-1
CDR3 DNA: TGTGCCAGCAGGAAGGAACAGGAGATGAACACTGAAGCTTTCTTT
CDR3 protein: CASRKEQEMNTEAFF

clone size: few
V gene: TRBV18
D gene: TRBD2
J gene: TRBJ2-3
CDR3 DNA: TGTGCCAGCTCACCAGACGGGACTAGTACGACGCAGTATTTT
CDR3 protein: CASSPDGTSTTQYF

clone size: NA
V gene: TRBV7-2
D gene: NA
J gene: TRBJ1-5
CDR3 DNA: TGTGCCAGCAGCCCCCTGGGGGGGGCGGCACAGCCCCAGCATTTT
CDR3 protein: CASSPLGGAAQPQHF

clone size: NA
V gene: TRBV2
D gene: TRBD1
J gene: TRBJ1-2
CDR3 DNA: TGTGCCAGCATGAAAATAGGGGGCAGTTCCTATGGCTACACCTTC
CDR3 protein: CASMKIGGSSYGYTF

clone size: NA
V gene: TRBV5-4
D gene: NA
J gene: TRBJ2-3
CDR3 DNA: TGTGCCAGCAGCCGGGACACCCTCGCCACAGATACGCAGTATTTT
CDR3 protein: CASSRDTLATDTQYF

clone size: NA
V gene: TRBV28
D gene: NA
J gene: TRBJ1-2
CDR3 DNA: TGTGCCAGCAGGCGAGCGGGGATCAGGCTTGGCTACACCTTC
CDR3 protein: CASRRAGIRLGYTF

clone size: few
V gene: TRBV27
D gene: NA
J gene: TRBJ2-7
CDR3 DNA: TGTGCCAGCAGCATATCAAGTAGTTCCTACGAGCAGTACTTC
CDR3 protein: CASSISSSSYEQYF

clone size: NA
V gene: TRBV15
D gene: NA
J gene: TRBJ1-2
CDR3 DNA: TGTGCCACCAGCAGAGATTTAACAGGGAGCCGGGATGGCTACACCTTC
CDR3 protein: CATSRDLTGSRDGYTF

clone size: NA
V gene: TRBV5-1
D gene: NA
J gene: TRBJ2-3
CDR3 DNA: TGCGCCAGCAGCTTGACCGGGAACTCGGGCACAGATACGCAGTATTTT
CDR3 protein: CASSLTGNSGTDTQYF

clone size: NA
V gene: TRBV12-2
D gene: NA
J gene: TRBJ2-5
CDR3 DNA: TGTGCAAGTCGCTTTTATCCCGCACCCGGACAGCTTCAAGAGACCCAGTACTTC
CDR3 protein: CASRFYPAPGQLQETQYF

clone size: NA
V gene: TRBV30
D gene: NA
J gene: TRBJ2-5
CDR3 DNA: TGTGCCTGGAGTCTCTGGGGAGGTCGTCAGACCCAGTACTTC
CDR3 protein: CAWSLWGGRQTQYF

clone size: NA
V gene: TRBV11-3
D gene: NA
J gene: TRBJ2-3
CDR3 DNA: TGTGCCAGCAGCCATCGAGGGGGTCCAGATACGCAGTATTTT
CDR3 protein: CASSHRGGPDTQYF

clone size: NA
V gene: TRBV15
D gene: NA
J gene: TRBJ2-1
CDR3 DNA: TGTGCCACCAGGGGTTCCGGGAAGCAGTTCTTC
CDR3 protein: CATRGSGKQFF

clone size: NA
V gene: TRBV7-9
D gene: NA
J gene: TRBJ2-5
CDR3 DNA: TGTGCCAGCAGCTTAGGATGGGGGGATGGGACCCAGTACTTC
CDR3 protein: CASSLGWGDGTQYF

clone size: NA
V gene: TRBV5-1
D gene: NA
J gene: TRBJ2-3
CDR3 DNA: TGCGCCAGCAGCCTAGGTTCGATCGGCACAGATACGCAGTATTTT
CDR3 protein: CASSLGSIGTDTQYF

clone size: NA
V gene: TRBV30
D gene: TRBD1
J gene: TRBJ2-3
CDR3 DNA: TGTGCCCAGATATCAGGGGGAGATACGCAGTATTTT
CDR3 protein: CAQISGGDTQYF

clone size: NA
V gene: TRBV7-9
D gene: TRBD1
J gene: TRBJ1-2
CDR3 DNA: TGTGCCAGCAGCTTATCCGAGACAGGGGCCTATGGCTACACCTTC
CDR3 protein: CASSLSETGAYGYTF

clone size: NA
V gene: TRBV30
D gene: TRBD1
J gene: TRBJ2-2
CDR3 DNA: TGTGCCTGGAGCCTGCTGGGACAGTTCACCGGGGAGCTGTTTTTT
CDR3 protein: CAWSLLGQFTGELFF

clone size: NA
V gene: TRBV11-2
D gene: NA
J gene: TRBJ1-1
CDR3 DNA: TGTGCCAGCAGTCCGTCACGGGGTACTGAAGCTTTCTTT
CDR3 protein: CASSPSRGTEAFF

clone size: NA
V gene: TRBV2
D gene: TRBD1
J gene: TRBJ2-7
CDR3 DNA: TGTGCCAGCCTCGACAGGGGCCACGAGCAGTACTTC
CDR3 protein: CASLDRGHEQYF

clone size: NA
V gene: TRBV6-5
D gene: NA
J gene: TRBJ2-7
CDR3 DNA: TGTGCCAGCACCGCGGCCGGGACTTTCTCCTACGAGCAGTACTTC
CDR3 protein: CASTAAGTFSYEQYF

clone size: NA
V gene: TRBV6-1
D gene: NA
J gene: TRBJ1-2
CDR3 DNA: TGTGCCAGCAGTTCCGGTTGGGAGACCTATGGCTACACCTTC
CDR3 protein: CASSSGWETYGYTF

clone size: NA
V gene: TRBV19
D gene: NA
J gene: TRBJ2-1
CDR3 DNA: TGTGCCAGTAGTAGTCGAACCGCCAGTGAGCAGTTCTTC
CDR3 protein: CASSSRTASEQFF

clone size: NA
V gene: TRBV15
D gene: NA
J gene: TRBJ2-1
CDR3 DNA: TGTGCCACCAGCAGAGATCTGGGAGGTAGTGAGCAGTTCTTC
CDR3 protein: CATSRDLGGSEQFF

clone size: NA
V gene: TRBV6-4
D gene: TRBD1
J gene: TRBJ1-2
CDR3 DNA: TGTGCCAGCAGTGACTCGGGGCAGGGGGCCGGCTACACCTTC
CDR3 protein: CASSDSGQGAGYTF

clone size: NA
V gene: TRBV10-2
D gene: TRBD1
J gene: TRBJ2-5
CDR3 DNA: TGCGCCAGCAGACAGGGGGCCCAAGAGACCCAGTACTTC
CDR3 protein: CASRQGAQETQYF

clone size: NA
V gene: TRBV5-1
D gene: TRBD1
J gene: TRBJ1-2
CDR3 DNA: TGCGCCAGCAGCTTAACACAGGGGGGACCTAACTATGGCTACACCTTC
CDR3 protein: CASSLTQGGPNYGYTF

clone size: few
V gene: TRBV27
D gene: TRBD2
J gene: TRBJ2-7
CDR3 DNA: TGTGCCAGCAGTAGGACGAGGCGGGAGGGCCGGGAGGAGCAGTACTTC
CDR3 protein: CASSRTRREGREEQYF

clone size: NA
V gene: TRBV27
D gene: TRBD1
J gene: TRBJ1-1
CDR3 DNA: TGTGCCAGCAGTTTATGGACAGGGGGCACTGAAGCTTTCTTT
CDR3 protein: CASSLWTGGTEAFF

clone size: NA
V gene: TRBV19
D gene: NA
J gene: TRBJ1-4
CDR3 DNA: TGTGCCAGTAGTGTAATCCTAAAGGGGGCTAATGAAAAACTGTTTTTT
CDR3 protein: CASSVILKGANEKLFF

clone size: NA
V gene: TRBV27
D gene: NA
J gene: TRBJ1-1
CDR3 DNA: TGTGCCAGCAGTCCGGGGACATCCCTCGCTTTCTTT
CDR3 protein: CASSPGTSLAFF